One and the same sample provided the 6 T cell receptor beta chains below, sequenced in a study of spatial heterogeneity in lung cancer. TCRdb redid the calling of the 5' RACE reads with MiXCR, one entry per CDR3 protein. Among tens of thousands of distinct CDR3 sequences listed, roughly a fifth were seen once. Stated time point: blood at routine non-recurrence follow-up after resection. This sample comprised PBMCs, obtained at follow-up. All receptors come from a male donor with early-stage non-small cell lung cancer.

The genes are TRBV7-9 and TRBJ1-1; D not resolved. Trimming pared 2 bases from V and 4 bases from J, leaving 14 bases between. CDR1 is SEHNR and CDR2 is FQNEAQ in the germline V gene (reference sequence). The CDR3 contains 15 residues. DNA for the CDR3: TGTGCCAGCAGCTTACAGGTCGCGCGGGGCACTGAAGCTTTCTTT. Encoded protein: CASSLQVARGTEAFF.

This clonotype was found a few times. CDR3 DNA sequence: TGCAGCGCCACGACAGGGGAGGGTTCACCCCTCCACTTT. This gives the protein CSATTGEGSPLHF. The chain links TRBV29-1 to TRBJ1-6, with 8 nucleotides matching TRBD1. The CDR3 totals 13 residues. V lost 7 bases and J lost 9; bases outside the gene matches: 8. CDR1 and CDR2 (germline): SQVTM, ANQGSEA. Full variable domain (rest looked up from reference TRBV29-1 and TRBJ1-6): SAVISQKPSRDICQRGTSLTIQCQVDSQVTMMFWYRQQPGQSLTLIATANQGSEATYESGFVIDKFPISRPNLTFSTLTVSNMSPEDSSIYLCSATTGEGSPLHFGNGTRLTVT.

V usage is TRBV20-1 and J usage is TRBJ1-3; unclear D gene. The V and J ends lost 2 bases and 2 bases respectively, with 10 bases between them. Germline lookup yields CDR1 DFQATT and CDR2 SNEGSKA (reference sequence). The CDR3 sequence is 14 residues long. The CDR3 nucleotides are TGCAGTGCTAGACCGGCTGGGCCTGGAAACACCATATATTTT. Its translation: CSARPAGPGNTIYF.

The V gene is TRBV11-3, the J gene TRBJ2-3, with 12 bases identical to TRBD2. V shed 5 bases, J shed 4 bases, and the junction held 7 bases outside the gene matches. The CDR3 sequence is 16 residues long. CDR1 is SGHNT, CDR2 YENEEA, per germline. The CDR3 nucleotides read TGTGCCAGCAGCAAAACTAGCGGGGGGCTGGCAGATACGCAGTATTTT. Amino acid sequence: CASSKTSGGLADTQYF.

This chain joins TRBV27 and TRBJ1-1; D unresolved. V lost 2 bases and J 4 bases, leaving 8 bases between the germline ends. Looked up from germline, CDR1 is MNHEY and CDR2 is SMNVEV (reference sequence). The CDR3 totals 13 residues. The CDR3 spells CASSLGVSTEAFF. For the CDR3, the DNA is TGTGCCAGCAGTTTAGGGGTTAGCACTGAAGCTTTCTTT.

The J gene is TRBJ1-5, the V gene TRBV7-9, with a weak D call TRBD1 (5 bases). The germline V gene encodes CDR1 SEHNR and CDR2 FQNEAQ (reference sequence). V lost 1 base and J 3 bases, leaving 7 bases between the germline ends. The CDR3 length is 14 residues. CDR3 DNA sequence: TGTGCCAGCAGCTTAGGGGGCTTCAATCAGCCCCAGCATTTT. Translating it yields CASSLGGFNQPQHF.